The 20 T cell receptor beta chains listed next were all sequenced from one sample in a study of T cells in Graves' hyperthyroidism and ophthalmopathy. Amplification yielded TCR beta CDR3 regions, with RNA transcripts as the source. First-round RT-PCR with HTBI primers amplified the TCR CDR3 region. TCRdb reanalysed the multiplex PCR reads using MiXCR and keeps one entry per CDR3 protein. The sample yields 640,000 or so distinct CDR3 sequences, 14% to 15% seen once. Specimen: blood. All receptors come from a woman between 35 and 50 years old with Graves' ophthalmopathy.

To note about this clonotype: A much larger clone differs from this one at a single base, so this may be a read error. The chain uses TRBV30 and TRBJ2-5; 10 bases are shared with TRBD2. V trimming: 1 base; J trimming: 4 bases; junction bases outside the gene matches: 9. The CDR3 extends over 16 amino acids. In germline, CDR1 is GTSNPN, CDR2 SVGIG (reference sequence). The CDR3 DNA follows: TGTGCCTGGAGTGCGACAGAGCTAGCGGGAGCAGAGACCCAGTACTTC. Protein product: CAWSATELAGAETQYF.

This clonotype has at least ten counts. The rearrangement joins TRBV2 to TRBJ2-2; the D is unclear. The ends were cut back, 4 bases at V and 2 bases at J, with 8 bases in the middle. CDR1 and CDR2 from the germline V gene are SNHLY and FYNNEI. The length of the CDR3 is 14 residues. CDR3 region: CASSVNGNTGELFF. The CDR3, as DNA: TGTGCCAGCAGTGTTAACGGAAACACCGGGGAGCTGTTTTTT.

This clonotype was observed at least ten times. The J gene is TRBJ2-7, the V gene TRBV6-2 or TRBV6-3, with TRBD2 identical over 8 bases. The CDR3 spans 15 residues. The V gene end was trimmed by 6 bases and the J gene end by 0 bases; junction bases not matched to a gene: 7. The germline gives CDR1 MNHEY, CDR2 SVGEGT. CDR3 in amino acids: CASSKTSETSYEQYF. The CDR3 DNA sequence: TGTGCCAGCAGCAAGACTAGCGAAACCTCCTACGAGCAGTACTTC.

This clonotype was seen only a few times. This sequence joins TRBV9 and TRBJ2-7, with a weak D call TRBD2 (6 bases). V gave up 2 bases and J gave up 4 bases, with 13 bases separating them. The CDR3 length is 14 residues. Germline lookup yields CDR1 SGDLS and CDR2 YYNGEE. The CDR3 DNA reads TGTGCCAGCAGCGTTAGCCGGGACTTTTACGAGCAGTACTTC. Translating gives CASSVSRDFYEQYF.

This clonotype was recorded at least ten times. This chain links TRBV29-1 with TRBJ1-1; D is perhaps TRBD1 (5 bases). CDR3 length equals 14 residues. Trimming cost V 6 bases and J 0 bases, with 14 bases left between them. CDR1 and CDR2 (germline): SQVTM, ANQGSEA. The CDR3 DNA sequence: TGCAGCGTGGGAGGGGTTCGCATGAACACTGAAGCTTTCTTT. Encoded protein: CSVGGVRMNTEAFF.

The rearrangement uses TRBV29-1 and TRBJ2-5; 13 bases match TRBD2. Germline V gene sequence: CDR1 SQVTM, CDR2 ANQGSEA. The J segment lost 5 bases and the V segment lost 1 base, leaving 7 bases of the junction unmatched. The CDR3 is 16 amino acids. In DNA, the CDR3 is TGCAGCGTTGAAGGCCCACTAGCGGGAGGGCTGGAGACCCAGTACTTC. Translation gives CSVEGPLAGGLETQYF.

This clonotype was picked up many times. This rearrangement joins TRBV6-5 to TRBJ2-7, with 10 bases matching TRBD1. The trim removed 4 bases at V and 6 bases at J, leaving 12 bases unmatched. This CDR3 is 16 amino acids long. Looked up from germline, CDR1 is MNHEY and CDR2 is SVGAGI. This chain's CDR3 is CASSSADPGTGVEQYF. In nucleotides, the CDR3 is TGTGCCAGCAGTTCGGCCGACCCTGGGACAGGGGTCGAGCAGTACTTC.

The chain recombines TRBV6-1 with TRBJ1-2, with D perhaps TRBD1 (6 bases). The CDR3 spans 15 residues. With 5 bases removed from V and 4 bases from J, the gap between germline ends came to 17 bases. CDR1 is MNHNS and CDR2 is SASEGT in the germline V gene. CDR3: CASSPSDSLAYGYTF. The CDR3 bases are TGTGCCAGCAGTCCTTCGGACAGCCTCGCCTATGGCTACACCTTC.

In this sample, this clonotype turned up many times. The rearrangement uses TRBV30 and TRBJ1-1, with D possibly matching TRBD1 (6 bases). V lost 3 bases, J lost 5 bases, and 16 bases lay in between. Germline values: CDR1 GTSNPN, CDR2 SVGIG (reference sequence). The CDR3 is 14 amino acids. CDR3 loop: CAWRKQGITTEAFF. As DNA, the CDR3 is TGTGCCTGGAGGAAACAGGGTATCACGACTGAAGCTTTCTTT.

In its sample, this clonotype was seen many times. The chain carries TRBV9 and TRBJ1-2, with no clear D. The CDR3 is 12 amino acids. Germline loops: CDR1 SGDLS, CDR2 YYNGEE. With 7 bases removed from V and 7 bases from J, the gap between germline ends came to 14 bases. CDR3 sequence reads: CASFSPQGGYTF. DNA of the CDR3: TGTGCCAGCTTCTCCCCCCAAGGTGGCTACACCTTC.

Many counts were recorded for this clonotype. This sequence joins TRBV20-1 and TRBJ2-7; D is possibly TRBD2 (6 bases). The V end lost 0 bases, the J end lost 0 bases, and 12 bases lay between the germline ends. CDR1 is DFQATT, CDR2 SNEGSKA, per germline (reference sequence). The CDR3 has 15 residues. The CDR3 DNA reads TGCAGTGCTAGAGATCGGCGGGAACTCTCCTACGAGCAGTACTTC. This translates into CSARDRRELSYEQYF.

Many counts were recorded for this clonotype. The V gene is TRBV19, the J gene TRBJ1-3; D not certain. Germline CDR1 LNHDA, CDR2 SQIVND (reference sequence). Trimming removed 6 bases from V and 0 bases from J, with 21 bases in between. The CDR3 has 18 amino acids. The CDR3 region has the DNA TGTGCCAGTAGCCCGATTACGTGGGATTTATTCTCTGGAAACACCATATATTTT. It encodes CASSPITWDLFSGNTIYF. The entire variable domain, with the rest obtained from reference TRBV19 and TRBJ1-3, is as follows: DGGITQSPKYLFRKEGQNVTLSCEQNLNHDAMYWYRQDPGQGLRLIYYSQIVNDFQKGDIAEGYSVSREKKESFPLTVTSAQKNPTAFYLCASSPITWDLFSGNTIYFGEGSWLTVV.

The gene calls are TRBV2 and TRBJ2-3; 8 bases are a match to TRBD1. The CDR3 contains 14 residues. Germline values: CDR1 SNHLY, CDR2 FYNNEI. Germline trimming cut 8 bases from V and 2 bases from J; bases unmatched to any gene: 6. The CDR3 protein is CASLRTGITDTQYF. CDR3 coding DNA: TGTGCCAGCTTAAGGACAGGGATCACAGATACGCAGTATTTT.

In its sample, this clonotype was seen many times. The CDR3 nucleotides are TGTGCCAGCGTTTTAGCGGGAGGTCCCTACGAGCAGTACTTC. Amino acids: CASVLAGGPYEQYF. The chain links TRBV2 to TRBJ2-7; 10 nucleotides agree with TRBD2. Germline values: CDR1 SNHLY, CDR2 FYNNEI. The CDR3 runs 14 residues. V trimming: 8 bases; J trimming: 2 bases; junction bases outside the gene matches: 6.

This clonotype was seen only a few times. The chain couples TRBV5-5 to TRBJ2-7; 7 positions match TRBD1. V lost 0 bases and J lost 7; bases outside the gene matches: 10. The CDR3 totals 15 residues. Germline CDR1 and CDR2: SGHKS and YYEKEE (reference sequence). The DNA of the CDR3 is TGTGCCAGCAGCTTGGAACAGGGGTCATCGGGGGAGCAGTACTTC. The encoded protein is CASSLEQGSSGEQYF.

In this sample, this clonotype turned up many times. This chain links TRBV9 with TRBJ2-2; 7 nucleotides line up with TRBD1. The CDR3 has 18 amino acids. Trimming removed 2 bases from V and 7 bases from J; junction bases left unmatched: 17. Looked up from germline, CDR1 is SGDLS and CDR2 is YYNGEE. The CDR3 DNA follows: TGTGCCAGCAGCGTTAATCCTAGACCGGGACAGACACACGGGGAGCTGTTTTTT. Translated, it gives CASSVNPRPGQTHGELFF.

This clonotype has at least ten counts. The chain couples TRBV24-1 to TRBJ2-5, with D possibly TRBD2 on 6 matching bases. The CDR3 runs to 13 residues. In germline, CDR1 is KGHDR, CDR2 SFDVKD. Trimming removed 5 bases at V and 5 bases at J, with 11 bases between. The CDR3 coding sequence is TGTGCCACCAGTGTTGGGACTTCGGAGACCCAGTACTTC. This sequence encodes CATSVGTSETQYF.

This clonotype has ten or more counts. The CDR3 spells CASSYSSASGNPRTQYF. The CDR3 DNA reads TGTGCCAGCAGTTACTCATCGGCTAGCGGGAACCCTAGGACCCAGTACTTC. The chain couples TRBV6-2 or TRBV6-3 to TRBJ2-5; the match to TRBD2 covers 9 bases. The germline V gene encodes CDR1 MNHEY and CDR2 SVGEGT. Trimming removed 0 bases from V and 7 bases from J; junction bases left unmatched: 12. The CDR3 spans 17 residues.

The CDR3 nucleotides read TGTGCCTGGAAGGGGAAGGAGCTAGTTAATGAGCAGTTCTTC. Translated: CAWKGKELVNEQFF. The chain has TRBV30 and TRBJ2-1, with D perhaps TRBD1 (5 bases). Germline V gene sequence: CDR1 GTSNPN, CDR2 SVGIG (reference sequence). This CDR3 is 14 amino acids long. The ends were cut back, 4 bases at V and 7 bases at J, with 17 bases in the middle.

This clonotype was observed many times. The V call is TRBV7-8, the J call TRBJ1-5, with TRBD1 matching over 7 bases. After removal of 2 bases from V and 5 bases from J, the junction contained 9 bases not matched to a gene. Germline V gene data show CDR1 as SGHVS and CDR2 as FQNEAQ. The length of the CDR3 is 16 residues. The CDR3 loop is CASSLRRAGGDQPQHF. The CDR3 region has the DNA TGTGCCAGCAGCTTACGACGTGCAGGGGGTGATCAGCCCCAGCATTTT.